Detailed here is one T cell receptor beta chain. Its antigen is undetermined. There were likely unrecorded immune exposures, though donors were nominally healthy when sampled. Germline CDR1 reads MGHRA; CDR2 reads YSYEKL. J lost 5 bases, V lost 4 bases, and 9 bases had no gene match. The CDR3 sequence is 16 residues long. Primers: 60 Vbeta forward and 13 Jbeta reverse. Using immunoSEQ multiplex PCR, the repertoire was profiled, and TCRdb retains in-frame clones only, with some absent. The sample lists 150,000 or so clones, around 67% seen once, with approximately 1.6% in the top ten. These data originate in a study of cytomegalovirus exposure and HLA in healthy donors. Study-wide points: The later analysis indicated that the majority of CMV-associated TCR beta chains appeared HLA-restricted.

The sequencing sample was made of PBMCs. This TCR was sampled from a woman aged 18-29 years in good health and CMV-seronegative. The chain couples TRBV4-1 to TRBJ2-2; 8 bases align to TRBD2. The CDR3 coding sequence is TGCGCCAGCAGCCCACCCGGGAGGGCGGGGACCGGGGAGCTGTTTTTT. Its protein is CASSPPGRAGTGELFF.